The sample holds a few counts of the clone carrying this T cell receptor (beta chain). Its target is unknown. TCRdb recomputed calls from the 5' RACE reads with MiXCR, one row per CDR3 protein. The data hold about 340,000 distinct CDR3 sequences, with approximately 12% observed a single time. The sample belongs to a study of T cells after yellow fever vaccination. Study-wide results and caveats: At around 95% for CD4 and almost 90% for CD8, most primary-vaccination clones showed up again after the booster. The study noted that FACS-sorted repertoires could contain abundant clonotypes contaminating from the bulk population.

Trimming stripped 2 bases from V and 5 bases from J, with 12 bases between. CDR3 length equals 15 residues. In germline, CDR1 is SGHTA, CDR2 FQGNSA. This chain connects TRBV7-2 to TRBJ2-2, with TRBD2 as a possible D gene (5 bases). The specimen was CD4+ T cells sorted from PBMCs, collected 15 days after the yellow fever booster vaccination. The receptor was isolated from a man younger than 35 who received the YFV17D yellow fever vaccine. DNA for the CDR3: TGTGCCAGCAGCTTACTGAGGGTGGGAACCGGGGAGCTGTTTTTT. It yields the protein CASSLLRVGTGELFF.